These 3 T cell receptor beta chains share one sample of origin, sequenced in a study of T cells in Graves' hyperthyroidism and ophthalmopathy. From RNA transcripts, TCR beta CDR3 regions were amplified. Researchers ran a first-round RT-PCR on the TCR CDR3 using the HTBI primer set. Each CDR3 protein is one row after TCRdb ran MiXCR on the multiplex PCR reads. The table lists approximately 400,000 distinct CDR3 sequences, 15% to 18% of them singletons, with roughly a quarter in the top ten. The sample was blood. The receptors originated from a woman aged 18-29 years with Graves' hyperthyroidism that later progressed to Graves' ophthalmopathy.

The CDR3: CSASRPSGPYEQYF. The CDR3 DNA follows: TGCAGTGCTAGTAGGCCCTCGGGCCCCTACGAGCAGTACTTC. This chain connects TRBV20-1 to TRBJ2-7; D unclear. The CDR3 has 14 amino acids. Trimming left V 3 bases short and J 2 bases short, with 14 bases between. Germline values: CDR1 DFQATT, CDR2 SNEGSKA (reference sequence).

V usage is TRBV5-6 and J usage is TRBJ2-5; a possible D gene is TRBD1 (6 bases). With 3 bases removed from V and 2 bases from J, the gap between germline ends came to 11 bases. CDR3 length: 14 residues. The germline gives CDR1 SGHDT, CDR2 YYEEEE. The chain's CDR3 is CASSSHGQQETQYF. Here the CDR3 DNA reads TGTGCCAGCAGCTCGCATGGACAGCAAGAGACCCAGTACTTC.

The rearrangement joins TRBV20-1 to TRBJ2-7; D remains unclear. This CDR3 region has 13 residues. Trimming cost V 7 bases and J 2 bases, with 15 bases left between them. Germline lookup yields CDR1 DFQATT and CDR2 SNEGSKA (reference sequence). CDR3 loop: CSVISRPAYEQYF. As DNA, the CDR3 is TGCAGTGTGATTAGCCGGCCGGCCTACGAGCAGTACTTC.